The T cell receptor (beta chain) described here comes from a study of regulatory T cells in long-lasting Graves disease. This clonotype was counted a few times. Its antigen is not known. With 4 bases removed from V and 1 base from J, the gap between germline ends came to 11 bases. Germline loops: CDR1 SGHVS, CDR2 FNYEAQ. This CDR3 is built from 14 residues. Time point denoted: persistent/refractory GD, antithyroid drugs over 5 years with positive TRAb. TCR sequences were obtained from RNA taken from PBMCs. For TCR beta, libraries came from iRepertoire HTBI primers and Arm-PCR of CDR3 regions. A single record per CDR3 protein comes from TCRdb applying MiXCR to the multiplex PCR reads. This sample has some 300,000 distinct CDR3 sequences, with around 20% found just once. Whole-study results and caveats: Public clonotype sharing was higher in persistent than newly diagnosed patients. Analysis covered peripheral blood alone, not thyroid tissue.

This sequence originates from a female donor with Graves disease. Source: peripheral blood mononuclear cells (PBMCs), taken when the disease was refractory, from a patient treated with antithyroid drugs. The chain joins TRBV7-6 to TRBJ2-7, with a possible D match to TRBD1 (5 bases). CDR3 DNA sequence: TGTGCCAGCAGCTCAACGACAGCGTCCTACGAGCAGTACTTC. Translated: CASSSTTASYEQYF.